This T cell receptor (beta chain) was found in a study of cytomegalovirus exposure and HLA in healthy donors. As regards this clone: Its specificity is unknown.

60 Vbeta and 13 Jbeta primers were used in PCR. Data came from immunoSEQ multiplex PCR; TCRdb stores just in-frame clones and leaves some out. The sample comprises under 250,000 clones, around 81% of which are singletons, and about 1.9% rests with the top ten. The V gene lost 7 bases and the J gene lost 0 bases, with 15 bases spanning the gap. This CDR3 has 16 residues. The germline V gene has CDR1 WNHNN and CDR2 SYGVQD (reference sequence). Findings and limits, study-wide: An Asian-associated ancestry cluster reportedly showed fewer N-insertions than the roughly 670-donor mean in a later analysis. Trimming of TCR beta V- and J-genes showed a link, identified in a later analysis, to a missense DCLRE1C variant.

V is TRBV10-1 and J is TRBJ2-2; weak D call: TRBD1 (6 bases). Sequencing input: PBMCs. The receptor was derived from a man aged 30-40 years in good health and CMV-seronegative. The CDR3 DNA sequence: TGCGCCAGCAAGGCGACAGGAGCTCCGAACACCGGGGAGCTGTTTTTT. Amino acid sequence: CASKATGAPNTGELFF.